This TCR beta chain was found in a study of T cells in localized non-small cell lung cancer (TCRdb year 2020). About the study as a whole: The study analyzed T cell repertoires of around 250 early-stage NSCLC patients, comparing tumors and uninvolved tumor-adjacent lungs. The mean age of the NSCLC patients was 60 to 85 years, with 120 to 150 men and around 99 women. The cohort consisted of approximately 220 treatment-naive NSCLC patients whose localized lung tumors had been resected.

The investigation overall reported the following: Higher T cell density in blood was associated with longer overall survival, whereas higher clonality in adjacent lung was associated with shorter survival. Because of the exploratory design, TCR variables were selected using unadjusted p-values without false-discovery rate correction. Because multi-region tumor sequencing was not done, intratumor heterogeneity could not be ruled out. A median of roughly 60 of the top 100 tumor clones were detected in paired uninvolved adjacent lung, and 28 of these tumor clones were also found among the top 100 clones of the paired uninvolved adjacent lung. Uninvolved tumor-adjacent lung showed the highest T cell clonality, higher than tumor, which suggests more focused antigenic responses in the uninvolved tumor-adjacent lung.

Trimming costs V 4 bases and J 11 bases, and their ends lie 13 bases apart. The CDR3 starts with the cysteine, ends with the phenylalanine, and has 12 residues. Only the CDR3 portion is preserved as DNA: 36 bases, with reading frame beginning at the first base. CDR1 and CDR2 were assigned from the germline V gene as SGDLS and YYNGEE. Uninvolved adjacent lung was sampled at least 2 cm away from the tumor margin, and two independent pathologists confirmed that the tissue had no atypia. At diagnosis, peripheral blood, uninvolved tumor-adjacent lung and tumor were collected and stored as a combination of fresh-frozen and FFPE material. Concerning this clone: The target of this receptor is not known. Base qualities are not provided; no much larger clone lies one nucleotide away.

The immunoSEQ Assay was used to sequence TCR beta CDR3 regions from DNA. The study's processing was this. T cell density was computed as TCR beta template counts normalized to usable DNA estimated by amplifying housekeeping genes. Using the preseqR package, richness was estimated by extrapolating to 120,000 templates for tissue samples and 400,000 templates for PBMC samples. Clonality was calculated as one minus Pielou's evenness. Differential abundance testing on productive amino-acid clonotypes, with a minimum total count of 5 and an alpha of 0.1, was used to identify tissue-enriched TCRs. Repertoire overlap between compartments was quantified with the Jaccard Index and Morisita Overlap Index. GLIPH clustered TCR beta CDR3s with public tetramer-defined viral CDR3s; viral motifs required at least three viral sequences plus V-gene enrichment. TCRdb carries this immuneACCESS record with in-frame sequences only. Its versions omit some clonotypes, under half of them owing to an unresolved V gene in the studies checked, with the rest unexplained. V and J calls and clone size are given by that table; D and trimming were obtained from the DNA. Recorded for this sample are over a thousand clones; less than 30% of them occurred a single time. The top ten clones comprise roughly 8.7% of the sample.

Source: normal lung tissue next to the tumor, taken before any cancer treatment. The sequence was obtained from a male donor at least 60 years old with stage II lung adenocarcinoma. The chain is encoded by TRBV9 joined to TRBJ1-3; the D gene cannot be resolved reliably. At the DNA level, the sequence is TGTGCCAGCAGCATGGATGCCTTCCCCATATATTTT. It encodes CASSMDAFPIYF.